Each of the 21 T cell receptor beta chains below was sequenced from the same sample in a study of T cells in Graves' hyperthyroidism and ophthalmopathy (dated by TCRdb to about 2019). The receptor library was made with multiplex PCR. The run used an Illumina HiSeq 2000. The TCR beta CDR3 regions were amplified from RNA transcripts. For the first round of RT-PCR on the TCR CDR3, the HTBI primer set was used together with the Qiagen OneStep RT-PCR kit. TCRdb's own reprocessing of the public reads used fastp at Q25 and MiXCR and kept productive beta chains. Rows merge per CDR3 protein into single entries with the most common DNA and genes. The sample profile shows hundreds of thousands of distinct CDR3 sequences; 22% of them were found once. The ten largest account for around 50% of the sample. Sequences were obtained from blood. These receptors all stem from a woman in her 70s with Graves' ophthalmopathy.

This clonotype was recorded a few times. This chain connects TRBV29-1 to TRBJ2-5, with no clear D. Trimming pared 5 bases from V and 0 bases from J, leaving 7 bases between. This CDR3 is built from 12 residues. CDR1 is SQVTM, CDR2 ANQGSEA, per germline. CDR3 sequence (DNA): TGCAGCGTTAATGGGGACCAAGAGACCCAGTACTTC. This sequence encodes CSVNGDQETQYF.

The chain has TRBV4-3 and TRBJ2-5; D perhaps matches TRBD2 (6 bases). There are 16 residues in the CDR3. Trimming removed 4 bases from V and 5 bases from J, with 20 bases in between. CDR1 and CDR2 (germline): LGHNA, YSLEER. The CDR3 loop is CASSPRRDPPGETQYF. The CDR3 DNA is TGCGCCAGCAGCCCGCGGAGGGACCCCCCGGGGGAGACCCAGTACTTC.

The genes are TRBV20-1 and TRBJ2-1; D is possibly TRBD2 (5 bases). Trimming cost V 6 bases and J 6 bases, with 12 bases left between them. This CDR3 is 12 amino acids long. Germline CDR1 DFQATT, CDR2 SNEGSKA (reference sequence). The CDR3 nucleotides are TGCAGTGCCATAAGCGGCCCCAATGAGCAGTTCTTC. Its protein is CSAISGPNEQFF.

The V and J genes are TRBV28 and TRBJ2-3, with 11 bases lining up with TRBD1. The trim removed 4 bases at V and 3 bases at J, leaving 9 bases unmatched. CDR3 length: 17 amino acids. Looked up from germline, CDR1 is MDHEN and CDR2 is SYDVKM. CDR3 nucleotide sequence: TGTGCCAGCAGTTCCACCCGGACAGGGGGCGGGACAGATACGCAGTATTTT. This translates into CASSSTRTGGGTDTQYF.

This clonotype was observed at least ten times. The gene calls are TRBV2 and TRBJ2-1; D unclear. The CDR3 covers 12 residues. Germline values: CDR1 SNHLY, CDR2 FYNNEI. V shed 5 bases and J shed 5 bases, with 7 bases lying between them. The CDR3 DNA is TGTGCCAGCAGTTTACAGAACAATGAGCAGTTCTTC. This codes for CASSLQNNEQFF.

The chain combines TRBV28 with TRBJ1-5; D unclear. Germline CDR1 MDHEN, CDR2 SYDVKM. CDR3 length: 14 residues. Trimming took 5 bases from V and 0 from J, leaving 8 bases between them. CDR3 nucleotides: TGTGCCAGCAGTCCAGTTTATAGCAATCAGCCCCAGCATTTT. Translating it yields CASSPVYSNQPQHF.

The table lists this clonotype with many counts. The chain is built from TRBV6-2 or TRBV6-3 and TRBJ2-1, with 13 bases that match TRBD2. The ends lost 6 bases at V and 4 bases at J; junction bases unmatched: 3. The germline CDR1 and CDR2 sequences are MNHEY and SVGEGT. The CDR3 runs to 15 residues. CDR3 nucleotides: TGTGCCAGCAGCGGACTAGCGGGGGCTTACAATGAGCAGTTCTTC. This codes for CASSGLAGAYNEQFF.

This clonotype was seen a handful of times. The rearrangement uses TRBV29-1 and TRBJ2-1; D gene uncertain. Per germline, CDR1 SQVTM and CDR2 ANQGSEA. Trimming removed 3 bases at V and 7 bases at J, with 19 bases between. The CDR3 loop spans 15 amino acids. Here the CDR3 reads CSVEGFSRLQNEQFF. CDR3 nucleotide sequence: TGCAGCGTTGAGGGATTCTCCCGCCTCCAAAATGAGCAGTTCTTC.

The chain employs TRBV30 and TRBJ2-2; no clear D gene. The CDR3 is 15 residues long. Germline V gene sequence: CDR1 GTSNPN, CDR2 SVGIG (reference sequence). The V and J ends lost 0 bases and 2 bases respectively, with 10 bases between them. CDR3 residues: CAWSVMQVNTGELFF. In DNA form, the CDR3 reads TGTGCCTGGAGTGTAATGCAGGTTAACACCGGGGAGCTGTTTTTT.

This clonotype was seen ten or more times. The V call is TRBV29-1, the J call TRBJ2-5; 12 bases are shared with TRBD2. Unmatched junction bases numbered 5, after V lost 4 bases and J lost 5 bases. The germline gives CDR1 SQVTM, CDR2 ANQGSEA. This CDR3 spans 14 amino acids. The CDR3 loop is CSVAGLAGFETQYF. The CDR3 region has the DNA TGCAGCGTTGCTGGACTAGCGGGATTCGAGACCCAGTACTTC. The full variable domain, with the rest looked up from reference TRBV29-1 and TRBJ2-5, is SAVISQKPSRDICQRGTSLTIQCQVDSQVTMMFWYRQQPGQSLTLIATANQGSEATYESGFVIDKFPISRPNLTFSTLTVSNMSPEDSSIYLCSVAGLAGFETQYFGPGTRLLVL.

This clonotype was seen only a few times. CDR3 region: CASNPGVNTEAFF. The CDR3 bases are TGTGCCAGTAACCCAGGGGTAAACACTGAAGCTTTCTTT. This chain joins TRBV19 and TRBJ1-1, with D maybe TRBD1 (6 bases). Trimming took 7 bases from V and 2 from J, leaving 11 bases between them. In germline, CDR1 is LNHDA, CDR2 SQIVND (reference sequence). The length of the CDR3 is 13 residues.

The chain combines TRBV9 with TRBJ2-3; the match to TRBD2 covers 8 bases. CDR1 and CDR2 from the germline V gene are SGDLS and YYNGEE. This CDR3 is 13 amino acids long. Unmatched junction bases numbered 4, after V lost 6 bases and J lost 4 bases. The CDR3 nucleotides are TGTGCCAGCAATCGGGAGGGGCCAGATACGCAGTATTTT. This translates into CASNREGPDTQYF.

This clonotype has a single count. This chain links TRBV24-1 with TRBJ1-2, with D unclear. The CDR3 length is 17 residues. Trimming removed 10 bases from V and 4 bases from J, with 27 bases in between. Germline lookup yields CDR1 KGHDR and CDR2 SFDVKD. The CDR3: CATTLPGHINKIYGYTF. The CDR3, as DNA: TGTGCCACTACCCTCCCGGGTCACATAAACAAAATCTATGGCTACACCTTC.

This clonotype was found a few times. The CDR3 protein is CSASDRGSLSYEQYF. The DNA of the CDR3 is TGCAGTGCTAGCGATCGCGGGAGTTTGTCCTACGAGCAGTACTTC. The V and J genes are TRBV20-1 and TRBJ2-7; TRBD2 aligns across 7 bases. The germline CDR1 and CDR2 sequences are DFQATT and SNEGSKA (reference sequence). After removal of 3 bases from V and 1 base from J, the junction contained 9 bases not matched to a gene. The CDR3 runs 15 residues.

This clonotype was counted many times. V and J are TRBV7-2 and TRBJ2-5; tentative D call: TRBD2 (5 bases). V lost 3 bases, J lost 7 bases, and 18 bases lay in between. CDR1 and CDR2 (germline): SGHTA, FQGNSA. This CDR3 contains 15 residues. The CDR3 loop reads CASSFARAGGRTQYF. CDR3 nucleotide sequence: TGTGCCAGCAGCTTTGCCCGGGCGGGTGGTCGGACCCAGTACTTC.

The chain recombines TRBV4-3 with TRBJ2-7, with D perhaps TRBD1 (7 bases). This CDR3 is built from 15 residues. Germline CDR1 is LGHNA and CDR2 is YSLEER. The ends were cut back, 0 bases at V and 3 bases at J, with 12 bases in the middle. The DNA for the CDR3 is TGCGCCAGCAGCCAAGAGCGGGACAGCTACTACGAGCAGTACTTC. Amino acids: CASSQERDSYYEQYF.

The chain joins TRBV28 to TRBJ1-5; the match to TRBD1 covers 7 bases. With V trimmed by 2 bases and J by 7 bases, 8 bases remained unmatched. This CDR3 region has 15 residues. CDR1 is MDHEN, CDR2 SYDVKM, per germline. CDR3 in amino acids: CASSLEQGPGQPQHF. The CDR3 DNA sequence: TGTGCCAGCAGTTTAGAACAGGGGCCGGGGCAGCCCCAGCATTTT.

This rearrangement joins TRBV10-3 to TRBJ1-5; D is undetermined. This CDR3 contains 14 residues. CDR1 is ENHRY, CDR2 SYGVKD, per germline. The germline V and J ends were trimmed by 0 bases and 1 base, with 4 bases remaining between them. CDR3 residues: CAISESLSNQPQHF. CDR3 in DNA: TGTGCCATCAGTGAGTCGCTCAGCAATCAGCCCCAGCATTTT.

The V call is TRBV7-6, the J call TRBJ2-7, with TRBD1 as a possible D gene (5 bases). V gave up 3 bases and J gave up 3 bases, with 12 bases separating them. Germline V CDR1 and CDR2: SGHVS, FNYEAQ. This CDR3 spans 14 amino acids. The CDR3 DNA sequence: TGTGCCAGCAGCTTGCTGACAGATAGCTACGAGCAGTACTTC. Amino acid sequence: CASSLLTDSYEQYF. The whole variable domain, filled in from reference TRBV7-6 and TRBJ2-7, reads GAGVSQSPRYKVTKRGQDVALRCDPISGHVSLYWYRQALGQGPEFLTYFNYEAQQDKSGLPNDRFSAERPEGSISTLTIQRTEQRDSAMYRCASSLLTDSYEQYFGPGTRLTVT.

The chain employs TRBV20-1 and TRBJ1-1; 8 bases match TRBD1. The length of the CDR3 is 14 residues. Germline CDR1 and CDR2: DFQATT and SNEGSKA (reference sequence). The V segment lost 4 bases and the J segment 3 bases; nucleotides outside the gene matches: 7. CDR3 amino acids: CSATMDRVDTEAFF. In DNA, the CDR3 is TGCAGTGCTACTATGGACAGGGTCGACACTGAAGCTTTCTTT.

This clonotype has at least ten counts. The chain couples TRBV6-1 to TRBJ2-3; D unresolved. V was trimmed by 5 bases and J by 6 bases, leaving 12 bases between them. The CDR3 length is 13 residues. Germline lookup yields CDR1 MNHNS and CDR2 SASEGT. The CDR3 DNA reads TGTGCCAGCAGTTCTCGGCCGTGGGATACGCAGTATTTT. Amino acid sequence: CASSSRPWDTQYF.